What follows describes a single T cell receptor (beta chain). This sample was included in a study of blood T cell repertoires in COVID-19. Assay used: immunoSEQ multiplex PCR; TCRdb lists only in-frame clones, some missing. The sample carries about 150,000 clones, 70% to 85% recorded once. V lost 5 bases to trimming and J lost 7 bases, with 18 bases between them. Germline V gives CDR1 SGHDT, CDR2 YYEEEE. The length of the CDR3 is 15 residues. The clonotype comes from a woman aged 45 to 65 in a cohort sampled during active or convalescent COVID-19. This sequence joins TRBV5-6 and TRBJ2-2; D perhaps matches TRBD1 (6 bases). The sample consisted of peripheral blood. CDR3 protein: CASRPTGSNGGELFF. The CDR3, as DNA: TGTGCCAGCAGACCTACAGGGAGCAATGGCGGGGAGCTGTTTTTT.